Described below is a single T cell receptor (beta chain) sequence and its context. The antigen remains unidentified. Treatment here: roughly ten-day PBMC culture with coronavirus spike peptide pools or control peptides (ViraFEST assay). Fresh medium (containing IL-2) replaced half the medium on days 3 and 7. The source of the sample is a study of vaccination and CD4 T cells after COVID-19. Study information: The interval from dose two to post-vaccine sampling had a median of roughly 70 days, and it ranged from 14 to 241. Overlapping peptides of the spike proteins of SARS-CoV-2, HCoV-NL63, HCoV-OC43 and HCoV-229E were used for cell stimulation. Whole-study results and caveats: Median counts of SARS-CoV-2-reactive clonotypes increased from roughly 21 to 40; this difference was not significant.

Scientists ran DNA taken from cultured CD4+ T cells through the Oncomine TCR Beta short-read assay for sequencing. TCRdb re-called the PCR reads with MiXCR, one entry per CDR3 protein. The table has 11,000 to 15,000 distinct CDR3 sequences, around 46% seen once; the top ten hold approximately 17%. The germline V and J ends were trimmed by 0 bases and 5 bases, with 7 bases remaining between them. This CDR3 is built from 14 residues. CDR1 is MGHRA and CDR2 is YSYEKL in the germline V gene. This chain connects TRBV4-1 to TRBJ2-2, with D uncertain. The TCR was taken from a human donor with COVID-19. Source material: cultured CD4+ T cells from blood. The CDR3 loop reads CASSQDEATGELFF. CDR3 coding DNA: TGCGCCAGCAGCCAAGATGAGGCAACCGGGGAGCTGTTTTTT.